This T cell receptor beta chain comes out of a study of CD8 T cells in ankylosing spondylitis. Each CDR3 protein gets one entry after TCRdb re-called the 5' RACE reads with MiXCR. The sample lists 80,000 to 100,000 distinct CDR3 sequences, roughly 8.3% seen once, with roughly 9.9% in the top ten. The V and J ends lost 7 bases and 2 bases respectively, with 9 bases between them. The V gene's germline CDR1 is DFQATT and CDR2 SNEGSKA (reference sequence). CDR3 size: 11 residues. This clonotype turned up a few times. Its antigen remains unknown. It may be a read error: a sequence one base away is much more abundant. Whole-study findings and limits: Disease-linked clones proved CD8+ and comparatively uncommon in peripheral blood.

The sequencing input was blood, either unsorted or a sorted T cell fraction (not recorded which). The source of this sequence is a male donor with ankylosing spondylitis or in good health (not recorded which). The chain employs TRBV20-1 and TRBJ2-7; D unclear. The CDR3 DNA reads as TGCAGTGTCCACGCCACCTACGAGCAGTACTTC. Translation: CSVHATYEQYF.